This T cell receptor beta chain was documented in a study of T cell responses to AZD1222 COVID-19 vaccine. Findings of the study overall: No day 14 peak samples; only post-peak repertoires were characterized. The donors showed a predominance of white British ancestry and of females, with possible underestimation of clonal diversity.

Turning to this clone: What it binds is not known.

Doses given second, at about 4 or about 12 weeks, were pooled. Sequencing was performed with immunoSEQ multiplex PCR; in TCRdb, only in-frame clones are kept and a portion is missing. The table includes some 81,000 clones, under 95% detected once. Germline V gene data show CDR1 as SGHDN and CDR2 as FVKESK. V gave up 0 bases and J gave up 3 bases; unmatched junction bases: 5. This CDR3 has 16 residues. The receptor's source is an adult who received the AZD1222 COVID-19 vaccine. The V call is TRBV14, the J call TRBJ2-1, with 7 bases lining up with TRBD2. Material: peripheral blood, obtained 28 days after the second AZD1222 dose. The CDR3 here is CASSQDLRGSYNEQFF. CDR3 nucleotides: TGTGCCAGCAGCCAAGATCTCCGCGGGAGCTACAATGAGCAGTTCTTC.